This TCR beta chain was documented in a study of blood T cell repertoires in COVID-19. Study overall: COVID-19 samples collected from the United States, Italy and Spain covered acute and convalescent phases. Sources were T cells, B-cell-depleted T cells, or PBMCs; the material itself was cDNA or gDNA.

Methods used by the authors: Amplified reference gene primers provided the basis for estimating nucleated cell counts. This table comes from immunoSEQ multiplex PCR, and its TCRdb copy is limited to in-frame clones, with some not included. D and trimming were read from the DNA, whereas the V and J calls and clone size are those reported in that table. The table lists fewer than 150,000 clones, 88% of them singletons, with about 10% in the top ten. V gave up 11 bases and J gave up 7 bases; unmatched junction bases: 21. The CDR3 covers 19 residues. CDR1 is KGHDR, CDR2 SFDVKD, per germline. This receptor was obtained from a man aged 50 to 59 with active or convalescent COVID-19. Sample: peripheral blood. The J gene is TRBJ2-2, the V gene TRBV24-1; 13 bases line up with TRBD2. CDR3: CASRRKKLAGGPSSGELFF. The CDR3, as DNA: TGTGCCAGCAGGAGAAAGAAACTAGCGGGAGGGCCCTCGAGCGGGGAGCTGTTTTTT.